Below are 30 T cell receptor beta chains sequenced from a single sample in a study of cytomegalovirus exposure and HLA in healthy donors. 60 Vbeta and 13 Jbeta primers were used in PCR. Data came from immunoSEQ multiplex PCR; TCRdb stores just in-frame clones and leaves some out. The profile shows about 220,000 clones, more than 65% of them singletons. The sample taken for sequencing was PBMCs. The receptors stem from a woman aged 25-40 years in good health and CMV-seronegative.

The CDR3 region has the DNA TGTGCCAGTAGTATAACTCATGGGACAGGGGGTTTGTATGGCTACACCTTC. Its protein is CASSITHGTGGLYGYTF. V and J are TRBV19 and TRBJ1-2, with 11 bases matching TRBD1. The CDR3 has 17 residues. Per germline, CDR1 LNHDA and CDR2 SQIVND (reference sequence). J lost 5 bases, V lost 2 bases, and 10 bases had no gene match.

CDR3 in DNA: TGTGCCAGCAGTGAAGAGAGGTGGACTGAAGCTTTCTTT. Translation gives CASSEERWTEAFF. This chain uses TRBV6-5 with TRBJ1-1; D not resolved. Per germline, CDR1 MNHEY and CDR2 SVGAGI. Deletions cut 5 bases from V and 5 bases from J, with 12 bases between. This CDR3 spans 13 amino acids.

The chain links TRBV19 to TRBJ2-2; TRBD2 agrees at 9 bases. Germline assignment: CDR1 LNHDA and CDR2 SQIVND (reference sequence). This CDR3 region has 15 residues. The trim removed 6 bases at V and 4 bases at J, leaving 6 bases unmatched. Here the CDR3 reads CASRLSGSGTGELFF. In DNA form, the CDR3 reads TGTGCCAGTAGACTTAGCGGGAGCGGCACCGGGGAGCTGTTTTTT.

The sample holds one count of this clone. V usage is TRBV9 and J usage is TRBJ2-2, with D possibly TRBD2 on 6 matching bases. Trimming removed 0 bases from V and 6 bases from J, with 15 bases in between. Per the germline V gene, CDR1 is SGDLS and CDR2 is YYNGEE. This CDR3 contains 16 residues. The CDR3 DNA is TGTGCCAGCAGCGTAGAGGGAGGTTTCAGGTCCGGGGAGCTGTTTTTT. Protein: CASSVEGGFRSGELFF.

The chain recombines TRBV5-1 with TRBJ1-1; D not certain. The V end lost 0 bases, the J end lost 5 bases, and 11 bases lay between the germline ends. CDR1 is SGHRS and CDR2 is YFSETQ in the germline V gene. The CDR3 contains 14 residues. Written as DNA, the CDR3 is TGCGCCAGCAGCTTGGGCTCCCCCGGGACTGAAGCTTTCTTT. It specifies CASSLGSPGTEAFF.

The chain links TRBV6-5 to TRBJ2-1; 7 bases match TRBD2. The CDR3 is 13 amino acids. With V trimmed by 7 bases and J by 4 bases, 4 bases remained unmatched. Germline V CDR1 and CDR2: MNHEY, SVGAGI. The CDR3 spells CASTSGDYNEQFF. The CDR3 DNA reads TGTGCCAGCACCAGCGGGGATTACAATGAGCAGTTCTTC.

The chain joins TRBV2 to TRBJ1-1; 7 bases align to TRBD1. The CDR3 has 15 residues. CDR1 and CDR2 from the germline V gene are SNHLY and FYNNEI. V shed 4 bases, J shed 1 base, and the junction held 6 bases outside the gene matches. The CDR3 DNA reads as TGTGCCAGCAGTGCCTGGACAGGACCGAACACTGAAGCTTTCTTT. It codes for CASSAWTGPNTEAFF.

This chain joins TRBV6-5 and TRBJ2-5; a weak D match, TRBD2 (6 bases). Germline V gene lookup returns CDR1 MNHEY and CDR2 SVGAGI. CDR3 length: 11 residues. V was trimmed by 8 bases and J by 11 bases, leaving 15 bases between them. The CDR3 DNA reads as TGTGCCAGCCTGGGAGGTGGAGAGCAGTACTTC. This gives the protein CASLGGGEQYF.

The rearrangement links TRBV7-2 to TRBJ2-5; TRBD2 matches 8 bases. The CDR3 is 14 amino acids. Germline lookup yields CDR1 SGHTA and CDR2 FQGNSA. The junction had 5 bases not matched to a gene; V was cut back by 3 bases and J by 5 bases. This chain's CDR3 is CASSLVAGYETQYF. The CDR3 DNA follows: TGTGCCAGCAGCTTGGTAGCGGGATATGAGACCCAGTACTTC. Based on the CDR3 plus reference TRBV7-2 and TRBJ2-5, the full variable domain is GAGVSQSPSNKVTEKGKDVELRCDPISGHTALYWYRQSLGQGLEFLIYFQGNSAPDKSGLPSDRFSAERTGGSVSTLTIQRTQQEDSAVYLCASSLVAGYETQYFGPGTRLLVL.

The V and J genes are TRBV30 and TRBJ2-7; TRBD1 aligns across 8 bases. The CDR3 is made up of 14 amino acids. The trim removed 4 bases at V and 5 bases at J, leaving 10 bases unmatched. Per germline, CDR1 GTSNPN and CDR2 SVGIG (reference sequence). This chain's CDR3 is CAWTGDRQSDEQYF. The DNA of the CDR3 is TGTGCCTGGACAGGGGACAGGCAGAGCGACGAGCAGTACTTC.

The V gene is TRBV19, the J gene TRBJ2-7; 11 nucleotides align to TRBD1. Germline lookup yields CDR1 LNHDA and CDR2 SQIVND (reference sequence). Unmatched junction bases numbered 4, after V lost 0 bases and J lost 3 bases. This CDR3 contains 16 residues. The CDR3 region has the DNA TGTGCCAGTAGTATAGATTCCGGGACAGGGGGCTACGAGCAGTACTTC. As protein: CASSIDSGTGGYEQYF.

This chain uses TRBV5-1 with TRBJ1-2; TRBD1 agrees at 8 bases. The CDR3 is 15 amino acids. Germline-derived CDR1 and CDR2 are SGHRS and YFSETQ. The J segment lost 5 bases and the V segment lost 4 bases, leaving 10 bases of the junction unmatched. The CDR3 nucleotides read TGCGCCAGCAGCCCAGGTGACAGGGGAGGATATGGCTACACCTTC. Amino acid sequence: CASSPGDRGGYGYTF.

Here the CDR3 reads CASSYVVNQPQHF. The CDR3 DNA reads TGTGCCAGCAGTTACGTAGTGAATCAGCCCCAGCATTTT. The chain has TRBV6-6 and TRBJ1-5; D gene uncertain. Trimming pared 2 bases from V and 4 bases from J, leaving 6 bases between. The V gene's germline CDR1 is MNHNY and CDR2 SVGAGI (reference sequence). CDR3 size: 13 residues.

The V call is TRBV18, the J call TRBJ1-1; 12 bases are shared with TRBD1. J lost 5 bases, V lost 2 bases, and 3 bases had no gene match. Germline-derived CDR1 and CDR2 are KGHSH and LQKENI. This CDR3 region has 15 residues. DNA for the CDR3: TGTGCCAGCTCACCAGGGGACAGGGGGCATACTGAAGCTTTCTTT. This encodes CASSPGDRGHTEAFF.

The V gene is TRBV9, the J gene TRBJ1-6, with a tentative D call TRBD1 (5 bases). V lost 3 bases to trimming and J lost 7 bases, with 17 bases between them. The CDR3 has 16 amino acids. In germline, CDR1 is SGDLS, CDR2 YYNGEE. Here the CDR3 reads CASSASGGDINSPLHF. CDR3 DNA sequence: TGTGCCAGCAGCGCCTCGGGGGGGGATATAAATTCACCCCTCCACTTT.

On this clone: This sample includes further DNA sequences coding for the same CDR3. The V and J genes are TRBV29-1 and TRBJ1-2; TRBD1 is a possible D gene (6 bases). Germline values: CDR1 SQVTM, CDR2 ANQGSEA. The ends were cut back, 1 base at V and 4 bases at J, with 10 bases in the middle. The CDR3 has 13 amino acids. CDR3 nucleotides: TGCAGCGTTGAAGGGGGAGGGGGCTATGGCTACACCTTC. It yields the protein CSVEGGGGYGYTF.

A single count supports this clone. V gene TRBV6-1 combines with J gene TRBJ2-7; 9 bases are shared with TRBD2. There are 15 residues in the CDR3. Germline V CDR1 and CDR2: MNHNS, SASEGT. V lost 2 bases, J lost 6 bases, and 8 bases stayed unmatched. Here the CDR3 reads CASSETGLALTEQYF. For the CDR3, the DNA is TGTGCCAGCAGTGAAACGGGACTAGCTCTAACCGAGCAGTACTTC.

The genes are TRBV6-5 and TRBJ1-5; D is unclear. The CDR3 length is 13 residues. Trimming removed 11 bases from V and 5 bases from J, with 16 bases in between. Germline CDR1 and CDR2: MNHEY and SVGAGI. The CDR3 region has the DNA TGTGCCGGCGGAGGCCAAAGGGATCAGCCCCAGCATTTT. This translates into CAGGGQRDQPQHF.

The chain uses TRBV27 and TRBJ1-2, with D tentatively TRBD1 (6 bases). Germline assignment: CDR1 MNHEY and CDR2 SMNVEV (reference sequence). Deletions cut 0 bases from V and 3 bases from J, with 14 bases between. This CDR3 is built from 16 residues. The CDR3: CASSLSMGAEYYGYTF. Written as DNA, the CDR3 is TGTGCCAGCAGTTTATCGATGGGGGCGGAGTACTATGGCTACACCTTC.

The CDR3: CASSLQSREWGEQFF. The CDR3 nucleotides are TGTGCCAGCAGCTTACAATCGAGGGAGTGGGGTGAGCAGTTCTTC. V gene TRBV7-9 combines with J gene TRBJ2-1, with TRBD2 as a possible D gene (5 bases). The germline V gene has CDR1 SEHNR and CDR2 FQNEAQ (reference sequence). The V end was cut by 2 bases, the J end by 9 bases, with 17 bases between. The CDR3 loop spans 15 amino acids.

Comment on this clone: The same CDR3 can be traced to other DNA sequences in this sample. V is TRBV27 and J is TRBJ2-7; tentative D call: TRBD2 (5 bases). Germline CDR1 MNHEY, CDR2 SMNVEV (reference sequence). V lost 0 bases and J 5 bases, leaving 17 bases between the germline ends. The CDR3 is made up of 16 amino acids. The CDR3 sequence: CASSLSRASPPHEQYF. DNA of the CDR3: TGTGCCAGCAGTTTATCAAGGGCTAGCCCCCCACACGAGCAGTACTTC.

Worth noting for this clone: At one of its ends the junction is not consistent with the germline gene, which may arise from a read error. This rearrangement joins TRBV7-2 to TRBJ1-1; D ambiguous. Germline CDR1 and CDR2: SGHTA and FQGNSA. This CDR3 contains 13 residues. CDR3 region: CDSRFRVSAEAFF. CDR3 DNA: TGTGACAGCAGATTCCGGGTAAGCGCTGAAGCTTTCTTT.

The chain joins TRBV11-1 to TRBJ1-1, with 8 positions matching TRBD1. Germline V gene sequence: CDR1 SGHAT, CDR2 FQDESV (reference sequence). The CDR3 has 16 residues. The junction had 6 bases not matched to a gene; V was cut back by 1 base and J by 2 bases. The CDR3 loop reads CASSLGRDRGNTEAFF. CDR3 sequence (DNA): TGTGCCAGCAGCTTAGGAAGAGACAGGGGAAACACTGAAGCTTTCTTT.

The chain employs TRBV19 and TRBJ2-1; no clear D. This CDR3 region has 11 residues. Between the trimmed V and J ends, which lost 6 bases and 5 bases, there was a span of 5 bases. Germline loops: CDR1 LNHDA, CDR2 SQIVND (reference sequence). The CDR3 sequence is CASSNHNEQFF. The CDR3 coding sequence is TGTGCCAGTAGCAATCACAATGAGCAGTTCTTC.

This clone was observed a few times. CDR3 in DNA: TGTGCCAGCAGTTTGACCCGGGGTACTTCACCCCTCCACTTT. Its protein product is CASSLTRGTSPLHF. The chain has TRBV28 and TRBJ1-6; D remains ambiguous. CDR3 length: 14 amino acids. The V and J ends lost 3 bases and 9 bases respectively, with 12 bases between them. The germline V gene has CDR1 MDHEN and CDR2 SYDVKM.

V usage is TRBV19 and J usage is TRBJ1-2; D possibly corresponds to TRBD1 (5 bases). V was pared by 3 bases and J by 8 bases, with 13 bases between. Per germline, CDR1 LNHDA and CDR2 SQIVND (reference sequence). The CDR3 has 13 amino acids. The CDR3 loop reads CASSIKGIRGYTF. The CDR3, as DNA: TGTGCCAGTAGTATCAAGGGGATTAGGGGCTACACCTTC.

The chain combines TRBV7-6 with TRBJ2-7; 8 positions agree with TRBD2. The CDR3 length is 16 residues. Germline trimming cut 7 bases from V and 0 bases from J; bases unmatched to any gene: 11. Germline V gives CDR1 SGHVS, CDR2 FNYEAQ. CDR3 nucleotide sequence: TGTGCCAGCACCGCCCGAGCGGGGGTGGGCTCCTACGAGCAGTACTTC. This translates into CASTARAGVGSYEQYF.

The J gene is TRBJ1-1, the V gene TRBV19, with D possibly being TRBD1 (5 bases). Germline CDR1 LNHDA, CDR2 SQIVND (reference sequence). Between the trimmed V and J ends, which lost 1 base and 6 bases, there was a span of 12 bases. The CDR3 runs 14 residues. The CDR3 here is CASSIGPGIPEAFF. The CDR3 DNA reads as TGTGCCAGTAGTATAGGGCCAGGGATCCCTGAAGCTTTCTTT.

The CDR3: CASSELSGGTDTQYF. The CDR3 nucleotides are TGTGCCAGCAGTGAACTTAGCGGGGGGACAGATACGCAGTATTTT. The chain recombines TRBV2 with TRBJ2-3; 10 bases are a match to TRBD2. The V gene end was trimmed by 2 bases and the J gene end by 3 bases; junction bases not matched to a gene: 2. Germline V gives CDR1 SNHLY, CDR2 FYNNEI. The CDR3 is made up of 15 amino acids.

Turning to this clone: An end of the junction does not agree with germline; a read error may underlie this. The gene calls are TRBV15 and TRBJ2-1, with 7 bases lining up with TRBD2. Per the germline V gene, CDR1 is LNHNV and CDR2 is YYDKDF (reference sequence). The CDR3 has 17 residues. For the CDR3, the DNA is TGTGCCACCAGCAGAGATCAAGGCGGGAGCGAATACAATGCGCAGTTCTTC. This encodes CATSRDQGGSEYNAQFF.